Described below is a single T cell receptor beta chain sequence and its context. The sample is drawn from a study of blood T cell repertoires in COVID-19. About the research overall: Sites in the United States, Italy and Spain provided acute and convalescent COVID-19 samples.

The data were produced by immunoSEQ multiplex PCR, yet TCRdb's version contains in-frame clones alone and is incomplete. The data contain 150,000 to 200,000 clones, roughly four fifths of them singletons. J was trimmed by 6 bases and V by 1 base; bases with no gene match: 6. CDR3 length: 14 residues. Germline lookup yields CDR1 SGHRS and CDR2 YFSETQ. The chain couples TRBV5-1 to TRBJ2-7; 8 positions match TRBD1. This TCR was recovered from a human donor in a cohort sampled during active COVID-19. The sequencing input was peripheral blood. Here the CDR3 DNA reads TGCGCCAGCAGCTTGCTTATAGGGACAGGCGAGCAGTACTTC. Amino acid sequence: CASSLLIGTGEQYF.